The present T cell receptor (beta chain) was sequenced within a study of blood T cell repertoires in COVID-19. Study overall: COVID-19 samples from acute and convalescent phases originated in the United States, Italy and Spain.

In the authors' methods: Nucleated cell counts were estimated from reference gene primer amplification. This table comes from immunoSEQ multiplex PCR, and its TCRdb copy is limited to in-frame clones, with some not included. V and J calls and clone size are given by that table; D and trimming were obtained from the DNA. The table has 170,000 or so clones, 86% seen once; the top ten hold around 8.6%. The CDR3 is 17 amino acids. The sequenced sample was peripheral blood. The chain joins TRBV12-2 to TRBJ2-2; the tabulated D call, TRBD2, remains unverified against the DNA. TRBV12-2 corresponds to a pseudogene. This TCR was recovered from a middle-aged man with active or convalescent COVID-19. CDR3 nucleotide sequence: TGTGCAAGTCGCCCACCACCTTCTGGGGGGGTGAGGGAACACGCTGTTTGG. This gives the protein CASRPPPSGGVREHAVW.